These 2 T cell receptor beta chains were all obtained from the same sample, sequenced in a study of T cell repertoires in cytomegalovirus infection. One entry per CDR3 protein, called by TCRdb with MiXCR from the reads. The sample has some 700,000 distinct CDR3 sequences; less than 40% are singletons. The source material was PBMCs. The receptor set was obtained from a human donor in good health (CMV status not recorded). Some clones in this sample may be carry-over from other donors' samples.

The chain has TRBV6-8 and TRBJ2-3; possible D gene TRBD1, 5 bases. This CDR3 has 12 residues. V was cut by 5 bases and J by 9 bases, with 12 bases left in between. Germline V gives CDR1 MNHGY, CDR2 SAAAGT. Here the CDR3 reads CASSPDSITQYF. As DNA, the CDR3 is TGTGCCAGCAGTCCCGACAGTATAACGCAGTATTTT.

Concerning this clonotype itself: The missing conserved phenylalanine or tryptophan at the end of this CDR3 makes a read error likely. This CDR3 reads CASSLRLAAKNIQYL. Here the CDR3 DNA reads TGTGCCAGCAGCCTTAGACTAGCGGCCAAAAACATTCAGTACTTA. The gene calls are TRBV3-1 and TRBJ2-4, with TRBD2 matching over 8 bases. The germline gives CDR1 LGHDT, CDR2 YNNKEL (reference sequence). The CDR3 covers 15 residues. V was pared by 4 bases and J by 1 base, with 3 bases of the junction left unmatched.